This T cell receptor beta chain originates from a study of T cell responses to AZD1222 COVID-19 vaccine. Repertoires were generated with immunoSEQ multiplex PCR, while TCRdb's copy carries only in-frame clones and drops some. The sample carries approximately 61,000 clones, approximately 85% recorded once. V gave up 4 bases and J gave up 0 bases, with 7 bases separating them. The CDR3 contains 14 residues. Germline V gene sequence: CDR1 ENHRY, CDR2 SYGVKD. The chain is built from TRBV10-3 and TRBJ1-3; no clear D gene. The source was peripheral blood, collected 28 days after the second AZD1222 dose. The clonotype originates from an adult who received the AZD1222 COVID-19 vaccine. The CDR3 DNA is TGTGCCATCAGTGTGGACGGCTCTGGAAACACCATATATTTT. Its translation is CAISVDGSGNTIYF.